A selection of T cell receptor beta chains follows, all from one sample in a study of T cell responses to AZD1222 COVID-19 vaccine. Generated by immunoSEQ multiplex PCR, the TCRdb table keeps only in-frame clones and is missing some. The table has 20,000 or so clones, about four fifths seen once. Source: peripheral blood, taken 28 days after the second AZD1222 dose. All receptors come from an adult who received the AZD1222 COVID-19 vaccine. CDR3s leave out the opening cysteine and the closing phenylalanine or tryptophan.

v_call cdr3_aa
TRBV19 AISTGYEQF
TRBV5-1 ASSLAYNSPLH
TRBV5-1 ASSLGSGGLGSDTQY
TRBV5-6 ASSSTDRGGWANEKLF
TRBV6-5 ASSYRGDGTEAF
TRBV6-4 ASSVTGANTGELF
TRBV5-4 ASSPTGEGTDTQY
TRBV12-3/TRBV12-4 ASSRPEAYEQY
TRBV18 ASSLVTQNQPQH
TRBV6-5 ASSSVATNEKLF
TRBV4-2 ASSHGQGDDGYT
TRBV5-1 ASSLQGTNTGELF
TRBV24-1 ATSAEQDSNQPQH
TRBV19 ASSDSYNEQF
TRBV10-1 ASSAGRGSVENIQY
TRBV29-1 SHTPGGGQETQY